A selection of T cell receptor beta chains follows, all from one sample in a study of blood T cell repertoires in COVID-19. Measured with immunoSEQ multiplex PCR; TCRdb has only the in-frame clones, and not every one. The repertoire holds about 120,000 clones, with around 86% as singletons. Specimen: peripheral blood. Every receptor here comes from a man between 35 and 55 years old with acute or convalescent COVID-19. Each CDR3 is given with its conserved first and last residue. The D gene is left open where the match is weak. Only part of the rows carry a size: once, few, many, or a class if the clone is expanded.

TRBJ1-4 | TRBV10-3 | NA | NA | CAISESNAGNEKLFF | TGTGCCATCAGTGAGTCGAATGCAGGGAATGAAAAACTGTTTTTT
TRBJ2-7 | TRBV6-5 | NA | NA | CASRRQVGGPDEQYF | TGTGCCAGCCGCCGGCAGGTAGGGGGTCCCGACGAGCAGTACTTC
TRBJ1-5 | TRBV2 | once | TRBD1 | CASSTDRVSNQPQHF | TGTGCCAGCAGTACGGACAGGGTGAGCAATCAGCCCCAGCATTTT
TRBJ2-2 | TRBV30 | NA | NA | CAWNKANTGELFF | TGTGCCTGGAACAAAGCGAACACCGGGGAGCTGTTTTTT
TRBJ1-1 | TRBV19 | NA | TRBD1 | CASSTGTGGTEAFF | TGTGCCAGTAGTACCGGGACAGGGGGCACTGAAGCTTTCTTT
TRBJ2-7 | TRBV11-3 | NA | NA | CASSPGQPDEQYF | TGTGCCAGCAGCCCCGGACAGCCCGACGAGCAGTACTTC
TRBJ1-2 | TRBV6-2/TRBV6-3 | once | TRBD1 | CASSYSTGTGPTNYGYTF | TGTGCCAGCAGTTACTCGACCGGGACAGGCCCGACTAACTATGGCTACACCTTC
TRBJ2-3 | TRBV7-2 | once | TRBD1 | CASSPRTGIDTQYF | TGTGCCAGCAGCCCTCGGACAGGGATCGATACGCAGTATTTT
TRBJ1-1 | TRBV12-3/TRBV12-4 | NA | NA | CASSGGTEAFF | TGTGCCAGCAGCGGAGGGACTGAAGCTTTCTTT
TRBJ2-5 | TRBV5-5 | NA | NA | CASTIWHQETQYF | TGTGCCAGCACCATCTGGCACCAAGAGACCCAGTACTTC
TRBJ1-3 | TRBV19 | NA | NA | CASTRGGNTIYF | TGTGCCAGTACTAGGGGTGGAAACACCATATATTTT
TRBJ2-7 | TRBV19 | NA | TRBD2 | CASSTGTSGIYEQYF | TGTGCCAGTAGTACCGGGACTAGCGGGATTTACGAGCAGTACTTC
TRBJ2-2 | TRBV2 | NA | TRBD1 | CASKRDSPPGELFF | TGTGCCAGCAAAAGGGACAGCCCCCCTGGGGAGCTGTTTTTT
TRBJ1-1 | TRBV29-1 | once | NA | CSVEDRGSEAFF | TGCAGCGTTGAAGATCGCGGGTCTGAAGCTTTCTTT
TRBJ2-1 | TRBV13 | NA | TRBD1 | CASSMLTGVFKYEQFF | TGTGCCAGCAGCATGCTGACAGGGGTTTTTAAATATGAGCAGTTCTTC
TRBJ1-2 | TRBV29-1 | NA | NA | CSGWEDYGYTF | TGCAGCGGGTGGGAGGACTATGGCTACACCTTC
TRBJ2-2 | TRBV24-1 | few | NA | CATSPPGGNTGELFF | TGTGCCACCAGTCCCCCCGGGGGGAACACCGGGGAGCTGTTTTTT
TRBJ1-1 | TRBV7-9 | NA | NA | CASSPTATNTEAFF | TGTGCCAGCAGCCCTACAGCCACGAACACTGAAGCTTTCTTT
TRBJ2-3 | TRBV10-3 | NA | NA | CAISAERWTDTQYF | TGTGCCATCAGTGCGGAGAGATGGACAGATACGCAGTATTTT
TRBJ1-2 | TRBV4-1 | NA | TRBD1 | CASSLGQGENYGYTF | TGCGCCAGCAGCCTCGGACAGGGTGAGAACTATGGCTACACCTTC
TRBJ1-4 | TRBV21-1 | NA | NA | CASSQRVSGGRAEKLFF | TGTGCCAGCAGCCAACGGGTGTCGGGGGGGAGGGCTGAAAAACTGTTTTTT
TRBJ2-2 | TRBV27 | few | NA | CASSTQGVAGELFF | TGTGCCAGCAGTACTCAGGGTGTTGCCGGGGAGCTGTTTTTT
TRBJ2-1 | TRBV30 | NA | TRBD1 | CAWGTGMSRNEQFF | TGTGCCTGGGGGACAGGGATGAGTCGTAATGAGCAGTTCTTC
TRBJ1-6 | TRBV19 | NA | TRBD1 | CASSIGGQGSPLHF | TGTGCCAGTAGTATCGGGGGACAGGGATCACCCCTCCACTTT
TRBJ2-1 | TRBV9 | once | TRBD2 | CASSGILAGELGEQFF | TGTGCCAGCAGCGGAATACTAGCGGGAGAACTCGGTGAGCAGTTCTTC
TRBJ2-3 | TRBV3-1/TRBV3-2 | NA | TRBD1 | CASSHGTGFHSTDTQYF | TGTGCCAGCAGCCATGGGACAGGGTTTCACAGCACAGATACGCAGTATTTT
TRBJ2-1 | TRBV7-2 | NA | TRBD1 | CASSRPGTGDNEQFF | TGTGCCAGCTCCCGACCCGGGACAGGGGATAATGAGCAGTTCTTC
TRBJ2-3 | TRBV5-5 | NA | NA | CASSWAAGAADTQYF | TGTGCCAGCAGCTGGGCGGCGGGGGCCGCAGATACGCAGTATTTT
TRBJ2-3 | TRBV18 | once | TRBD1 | CASSPEPGTGGADTQYF | TGTGCCAGCTCACCTGAACCCGGGACAGGGGGCGCAGATACGCAGTATTTT
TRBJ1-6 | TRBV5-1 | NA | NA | CASSWGEVGSPLHF | TGCGCCAGCAGCTGGGGGGAGGTGGGATCACCCCTCCACTTT
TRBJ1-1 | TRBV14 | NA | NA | CASSQDRYEAFF | TGTGCCAGCAGCCAAGATCGCTATGAAGCTTTCTTT
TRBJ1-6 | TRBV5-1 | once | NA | CASSSEGELSNSPLHF | TGCGCCAGCAGCTCGGAAGGGGAACTATCTAATTCACCCCTCCACTTT
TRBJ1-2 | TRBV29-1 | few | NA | CSAASGNTYGYTF | TGCAGCGCCGCCTCGGGAAACACCTATGGCTACACCTTC
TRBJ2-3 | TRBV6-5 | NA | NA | CASSYSAPGGTDTQYF | TGTGCCAGCAGTTACTCAGCCCCAGGGGGCACAGATACGCAGTATTTT
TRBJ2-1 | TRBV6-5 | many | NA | CASSTSSYNEQFF | TGTGCCAGCAGTACTAGCTCCTACAATGAGCAGTTCTTC
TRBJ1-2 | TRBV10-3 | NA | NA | CAISVGGVNYGYTF | TGTGCCATCAGTGTGGGGGGGGTGAACTATGGCTACACCTTC
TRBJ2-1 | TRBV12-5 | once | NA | CATAFSGIRAYNEQFF | TGTGCTACCGCTTTTTCCGGGATTCGCGCCTACAATGAGCAGTTCTTC
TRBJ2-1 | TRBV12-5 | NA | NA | CASGLDTGIEQFF | TGTGCTAGTGGTTTGGACACAGGGATTGAGCAGTTCTTC
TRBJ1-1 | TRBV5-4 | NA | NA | CASSLVGRLNTEAFF | TGTGCCAGCAGCTTGGTCGGCAGGCTAAACACTGAAGCTTTCTTT
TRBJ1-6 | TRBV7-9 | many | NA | CASTQVMSSPLHF | TGTGCCAGCACCCAGGTCATGAGTTCACCCCTCCACTTT
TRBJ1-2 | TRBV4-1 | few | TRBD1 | CASSQGQGAPFYGYTF | TGCGCCAGCAGCCAAGGTCAGGGGGCCCCTTTCTATGGCTACACCTTC
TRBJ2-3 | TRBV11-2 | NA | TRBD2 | CASRLTSESTDTQYF | TGTGCCAGCAGACTAACTAGCGAAAGCACAGATACGCAGTATTTT
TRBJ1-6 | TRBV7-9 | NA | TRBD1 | CASSPGTGGTYNSPLHF | TGTGCCAGCAGCCCCGGAACAGGGGGAACCTATAATTCACCCCTCCACTTT
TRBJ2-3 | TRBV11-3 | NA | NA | CASSLKTSDTQYF | TGTGCCAGCAGCCTCAAGACATCAGATACGCAGTATTTT
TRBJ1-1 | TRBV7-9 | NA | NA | CASSPEGQAKNTEAFF | TGTGCCAGCAGTCCGGAGGGGCAGGCGAAGAACACTGAAGCTTTCTTT
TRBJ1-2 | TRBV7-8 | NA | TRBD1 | CASSLGGGQPYAAPGYTF | TGTGCCAGCAGCTTAGGAGGGGGACAGCCGTACGCAGCACCTGGCTACACCTTC